Listed here is a single TCR beta chain. The sample holds a few counts of this clonotype. Its cognate antigen has yet to be identified. There are no base qualities to consult, and no much larger clone falls within one base. This record comes from a study of T cell repertoires in cytomegalovirus infection (dated by TCRdb to the late 2010s). Looking at the study overall: Recently identified HLA-C-restricted CMV epitopes, whose presentation resists viral immunomodulation, were targeted by peptide stimulations together with well-studied HLA-B-restricted epitopes. The HLA type of each donor mattered for the analysis, because public TCR beta signatures pointed to carriage of CMV infection along with the matching HLA type. General findings and caveats noted by the study authors: In both this cohort and an independent cohort of some 350 donors, the cumulative frequency of public TCR beta family members distinguished carriers of CMV infection plus the relevant HLA type. The ex vivo response was dominated by HLA-C-restricted CMV-specific TCR beta clonotypes, which also provided the single most frequent clonotype in two of eight donors.

In the paper's terms, the treatment or condition label means: in vitro stimulation with specific CMV peptide epitopes to enrich CMV-specific T cells. This sample was sequenced with an Illumina HiSeq 1500. TCRdb reprocessed the public reads (quality trimming at Q25 with fastp, clone calling with MiXCR) and kept in-frame beta chains. Each entry merges the rows of one CDR3 protein and shows their most common DNA and genes. The sample table shows around 540,000 distinct CDR3 sequences, and around a third are seen once. Roughly 17% of the sample belongs to the ten largest clones. CDR3 length: 14 amino acids, cysteine to phenylalanine. Here the CDR3 DNA is all that survives: 42 bases in frame from base 1. The V and J ends are trimmed by 5 bases and 5 bases, leaving 13 bases between them. CDR1 and CDR2 (SGHTA, FQGNSA) derive from the germline V gene.

Sequencing used cultured PBMCs, obtained from culture after CMV antigen stimulation. In this chain, TRBV7-2 is recombined with TRBJ2-1; TRBD1 is perhaps the D gene, given 6 matching bases. The source is a human donor in good health (CMV status not recorded). Some clones in this sample may be carry-over from other donors' samples. The CDR3 is CASSPSGHHNEQFF. The nucleotide sequence is given as TGTGCCAGCAGCCCTTCGGGACACCACAATGAGCAGTTCTTC.